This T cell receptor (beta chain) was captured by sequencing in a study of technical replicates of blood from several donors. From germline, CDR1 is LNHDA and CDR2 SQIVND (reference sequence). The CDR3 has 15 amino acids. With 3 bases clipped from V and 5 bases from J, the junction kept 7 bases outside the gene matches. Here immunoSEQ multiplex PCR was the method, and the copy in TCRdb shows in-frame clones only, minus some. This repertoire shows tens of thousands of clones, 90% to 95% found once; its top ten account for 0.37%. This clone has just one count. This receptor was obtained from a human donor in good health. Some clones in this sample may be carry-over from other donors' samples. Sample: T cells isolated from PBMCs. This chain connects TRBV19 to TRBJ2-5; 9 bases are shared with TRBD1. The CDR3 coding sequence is TGTGCCAGTAGTATCGGGGGACAGGGTTCGGAGACCCAGTACTTC. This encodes CASSIGGQGSETQYF.